This record concerns one T cell receptor (beta chain) sequence. These data originate in a study of blood T cell repertoires in COVID-19. In the study overall: Specimens from acute and convalescent COVID-19 originated in the United States, Italy and Spain. Sample material is recorded as cDNA or gDNA derived from T cells, B-cell-depleted T cells, or PBMCs.

CDR1 is SGDLS, CDR2 YYNGEE, per germline. The CDR3 contains 17 residues. Trimming cost V 7 bases and J 5 bases; bases outside gene matches: 11. In the authors' methods: Amplifying reference gene primers gave estimates of nucleated cell counts. Generated by immunoSEQ multiplex PCR, the TCRdb table keeps only in-frame clones and is missing some. The V and J calls and the clone size are those of that table, but D and trimming were determined from the DNA. The sample records 100,000 to 150,000 clones, more than 70% being singletons. This TCR derives from a man aged 60 to 69 with acute or convalescent COVID-19. This chain uses TRBV9 with TRBJ2-3; TRBD2 agrees at 15 bases. Sequences were obtained from peripheral blood. The CDR3 nucleotides are TGTGCCAGCTGCGGACTAGCGGGAGGGCCACGTGAAGATACGCAGTATTTT. It codes for CASCGLAGGPREDTQYF.